Below, one T cell receptor (beta chain) is given with its context. Enrolled through a virtual design, the participants were between about 18 and 89 years of age and came from 24 US areas. The study assigned cohorts using participant-reported clinical history. Data came from immunoSEQ multiplex PCR; TCRdb stores just in-frame clones and leaves some out. The sample has approximately 190,000 clones; about 80% are singletons. These data originate in a study of blood T cell repertoires in COVID-19. For the study at large: From the United States, Italy and Spain came samples of acute and convalescent COVID-19. Sample material is recorded as cDNA or gDNA derived from T cells, B-cell-depleted T cells, or PBMCs.

The V end was cut by 0 bases, the J end by 0 bases, with 10 bases between. Germline-derived CDR1 and CDR2 are GTSNPN and SVGIG (reference sequence). There are 15 residues in the CDR3. The sequencing input was PBMCs or T cells enriched from blood (not recorded which). V gene TRBV30 combines with J gene TRBJ2-3; D is undetermined. The receptor was isolated from a man aged 35-49 years who had recovered from COVID-19. The CDR3 reads CAWSVRVSSTDTQYF. Written as DNA, the CDR3 is TGTGCCTGGAGTGTACGGGTTTCCAGCACAGATACGCAGTATTTT.